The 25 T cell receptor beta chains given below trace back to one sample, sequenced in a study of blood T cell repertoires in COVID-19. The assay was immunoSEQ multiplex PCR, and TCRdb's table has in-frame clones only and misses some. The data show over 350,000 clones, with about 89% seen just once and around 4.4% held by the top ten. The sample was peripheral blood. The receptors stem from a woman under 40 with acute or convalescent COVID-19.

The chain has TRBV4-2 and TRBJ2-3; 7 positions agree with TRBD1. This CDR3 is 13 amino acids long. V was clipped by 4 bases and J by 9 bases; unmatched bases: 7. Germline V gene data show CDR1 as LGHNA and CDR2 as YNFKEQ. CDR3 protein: CASSLQPGQTQYF. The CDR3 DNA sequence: TGTGCCAGCAGCCTTCAGCCGGGACAGACGCAGTATTTT.

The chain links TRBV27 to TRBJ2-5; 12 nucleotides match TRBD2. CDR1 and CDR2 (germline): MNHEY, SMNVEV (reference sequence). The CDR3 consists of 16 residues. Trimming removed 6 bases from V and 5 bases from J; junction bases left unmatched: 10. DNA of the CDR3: TGTGCCAGCAGGGATCTAGCGGGGGGGCTGTGGGAGACCCAGTACTTC. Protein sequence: CASRDLAGGLWETQYF.

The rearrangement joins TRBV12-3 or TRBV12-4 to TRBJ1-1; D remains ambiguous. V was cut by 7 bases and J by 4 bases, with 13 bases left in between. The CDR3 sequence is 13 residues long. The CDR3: CASKVAGVTEAFF. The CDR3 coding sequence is TGTGCCAGCAAGGTGGCAGGCGTCACTGAAGCTTTCTTT.

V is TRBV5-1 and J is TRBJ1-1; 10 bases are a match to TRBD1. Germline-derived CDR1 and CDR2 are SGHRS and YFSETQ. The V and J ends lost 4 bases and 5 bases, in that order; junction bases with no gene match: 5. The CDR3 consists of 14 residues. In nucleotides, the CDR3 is TGCGCCAGCAGCCTCGGGACAGGGGTTACTGAAGCTTTCTTT. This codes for CASSLGTGVTEAFF.

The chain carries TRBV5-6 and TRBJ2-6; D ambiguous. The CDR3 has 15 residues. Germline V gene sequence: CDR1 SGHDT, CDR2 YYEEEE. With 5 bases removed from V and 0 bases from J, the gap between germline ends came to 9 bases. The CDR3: CASRVESSGANVLTF. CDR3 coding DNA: TGTGCCAGCAGAGTAGAAAGCTCTGGGGCCAACGTCCTGACTTTC.

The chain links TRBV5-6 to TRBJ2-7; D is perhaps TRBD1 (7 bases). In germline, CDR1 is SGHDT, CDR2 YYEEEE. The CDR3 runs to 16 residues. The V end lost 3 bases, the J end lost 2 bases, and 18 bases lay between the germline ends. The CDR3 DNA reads TGTGCCAGCAGCTCAATGCGGCGGGACAGTGCCTACGAGCAGTACTTC. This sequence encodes CASSSMRRDSAYEQYF.

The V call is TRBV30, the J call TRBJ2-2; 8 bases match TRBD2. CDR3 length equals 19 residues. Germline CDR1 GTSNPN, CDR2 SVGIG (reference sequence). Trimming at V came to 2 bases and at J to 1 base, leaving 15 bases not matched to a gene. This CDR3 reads CAWSPGGPPTWVNTGELFF. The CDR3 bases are TGTGCCTGGAGTCCGGGGGGGCCGCCCACTTGGGTGAACACCGGGGAGCTGTTTTTT.

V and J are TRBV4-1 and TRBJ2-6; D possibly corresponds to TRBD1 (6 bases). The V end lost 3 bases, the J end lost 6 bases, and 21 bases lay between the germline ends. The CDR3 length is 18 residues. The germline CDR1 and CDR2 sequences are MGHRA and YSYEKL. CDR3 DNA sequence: TGCGCCAGCAGCCAGTTGACAGGACTTTCTCTGGCGGCCAACGTCCTGACTTTC. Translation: CASSQLTGLSLAANVLTF.

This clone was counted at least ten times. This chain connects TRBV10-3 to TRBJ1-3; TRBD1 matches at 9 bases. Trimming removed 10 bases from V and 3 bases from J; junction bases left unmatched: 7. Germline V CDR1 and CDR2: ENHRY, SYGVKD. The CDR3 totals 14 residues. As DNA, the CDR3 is TGTGCCACTTGGGACAGGGACTTTGGAAACACCATATATTTT. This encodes CATWDRDFGNTIYF.

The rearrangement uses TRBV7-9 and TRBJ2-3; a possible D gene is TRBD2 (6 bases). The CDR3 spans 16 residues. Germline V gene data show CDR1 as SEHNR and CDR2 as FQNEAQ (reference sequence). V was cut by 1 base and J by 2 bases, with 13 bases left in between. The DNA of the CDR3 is TGTGCCAGCAGCTTAGTACCAGCGGGCCCCACAGATACGCAGTATTTT. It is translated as CASSLVPAGPTDTQYF.

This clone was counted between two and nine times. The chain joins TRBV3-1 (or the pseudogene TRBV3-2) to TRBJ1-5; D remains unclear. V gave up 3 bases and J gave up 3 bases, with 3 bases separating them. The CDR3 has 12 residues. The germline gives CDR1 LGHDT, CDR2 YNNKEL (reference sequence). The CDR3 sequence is CASSHLNQPQHF. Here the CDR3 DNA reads TGTGCCAGCAGCCATCTCAATCAGCCCCAGCATTTT.

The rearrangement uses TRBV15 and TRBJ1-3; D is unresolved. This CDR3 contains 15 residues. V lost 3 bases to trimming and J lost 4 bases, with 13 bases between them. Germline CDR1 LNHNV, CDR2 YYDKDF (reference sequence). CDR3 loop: CATSSAETPGNTIYF. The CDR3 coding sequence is TGTGCCACCAGCAGTGCAGAAACCCCCGGAAACACCATATATTTT.

The CDR3 nucleotides read TGTGCCAGCAGCCGCAATTCGGGACAGGTACACGAGCAGTACTTC. Amino acids: CASSRNSGQVHEQYF. This sequence joins TRBV14 and TRBJ2-7; 8 nucleotides agree with TRBD1. The CDR3 loop spans 15 amino acids. V was pared by 4 bases and J by 5 bases, with 10 bases of the junction left unmatched. Germline loops: CDR1 SGHDN, CDR2 FVKESK.

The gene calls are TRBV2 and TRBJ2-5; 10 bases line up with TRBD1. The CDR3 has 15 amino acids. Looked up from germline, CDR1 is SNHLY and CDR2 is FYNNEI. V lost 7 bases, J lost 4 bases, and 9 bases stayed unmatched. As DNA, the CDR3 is TGTGCCAGCACCTTCAGGACAGGGGGAGGAGAGACCCAGTACTTC. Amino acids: CASTFRTGGGETQYF.

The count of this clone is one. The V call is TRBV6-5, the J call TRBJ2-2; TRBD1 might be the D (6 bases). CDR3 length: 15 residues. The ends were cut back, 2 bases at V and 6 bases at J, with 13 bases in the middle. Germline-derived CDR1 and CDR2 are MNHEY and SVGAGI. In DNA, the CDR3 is TGTGCCAGCAGTTACGCATACACAGGGTCCGGGGAGCTGTTTTTT. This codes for CASSYAYTGSGELFF.

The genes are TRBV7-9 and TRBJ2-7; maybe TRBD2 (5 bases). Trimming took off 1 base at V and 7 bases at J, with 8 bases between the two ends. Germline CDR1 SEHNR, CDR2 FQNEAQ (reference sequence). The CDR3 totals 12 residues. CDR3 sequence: CASSLDTGEQYF. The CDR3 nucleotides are TGTGCCAGCAGCTTAGATACGGGGGAGCAGTACTTC. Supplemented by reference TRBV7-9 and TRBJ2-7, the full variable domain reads DTGVSQNPRHKITKRGQNVTFRCDPISEHNRLYWYRQTLGQGPEFLTYFQNEAQLEKSRLLSDRFSAERPKGSFSTLEIQRTEQGDSAMYLCASSLDTGEQYFGPGTRLTVT.

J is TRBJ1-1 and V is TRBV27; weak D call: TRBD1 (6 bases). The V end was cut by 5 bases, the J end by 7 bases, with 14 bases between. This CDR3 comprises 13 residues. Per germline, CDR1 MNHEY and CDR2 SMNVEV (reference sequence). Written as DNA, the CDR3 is TGTGCCAGCAGTACAAGACAGGCGGGTGAAGCTTTCTTT. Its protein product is CASSTRQAGEAFF.

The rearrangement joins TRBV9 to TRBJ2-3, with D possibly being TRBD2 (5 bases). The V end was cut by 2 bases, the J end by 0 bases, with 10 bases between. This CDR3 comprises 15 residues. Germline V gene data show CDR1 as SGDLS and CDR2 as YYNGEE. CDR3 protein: CASSVRRGSTDTQYF. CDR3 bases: TGTGCCAGCAGCGTTCGACGAGGGAGCACAGATACGCAGTATTTT.

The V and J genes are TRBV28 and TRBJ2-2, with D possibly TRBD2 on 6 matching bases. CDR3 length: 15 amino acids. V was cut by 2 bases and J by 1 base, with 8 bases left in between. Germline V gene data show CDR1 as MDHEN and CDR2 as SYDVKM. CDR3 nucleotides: TGTGCCAGCAGTTTAGGGGGGAAGAACACCGGGGAGCTGTTTTTT. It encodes CASSLGGKNTGELFF.

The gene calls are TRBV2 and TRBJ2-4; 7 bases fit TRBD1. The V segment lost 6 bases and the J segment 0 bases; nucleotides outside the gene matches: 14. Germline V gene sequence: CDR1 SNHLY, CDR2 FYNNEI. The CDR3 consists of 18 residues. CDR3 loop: CASRVRDRAFVAKNIQYF. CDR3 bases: TGTGCCAGCAGAGTTCGAGACAGGGCTTTTGTAGCCAAAAACATTCAGTACTTC.

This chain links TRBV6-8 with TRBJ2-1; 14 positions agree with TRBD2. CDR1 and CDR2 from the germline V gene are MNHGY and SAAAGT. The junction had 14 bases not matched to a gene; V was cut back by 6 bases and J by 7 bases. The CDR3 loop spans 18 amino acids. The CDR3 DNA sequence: TGTGCCAGCAGGCCTCGGACTAGCGGGGGGAGAGTAGAGAATGAGCAGTTCTTC. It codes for CASRPRTSGGRVENEQFF.

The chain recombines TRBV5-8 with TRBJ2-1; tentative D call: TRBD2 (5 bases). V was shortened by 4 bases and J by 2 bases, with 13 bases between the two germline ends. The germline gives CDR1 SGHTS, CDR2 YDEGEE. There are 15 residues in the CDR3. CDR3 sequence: CASSPDGEPYNEQFF. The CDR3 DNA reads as TGTGCCAGCAGCCCCGACGGGGAACCCTACAATGAGCAGTTCTTC. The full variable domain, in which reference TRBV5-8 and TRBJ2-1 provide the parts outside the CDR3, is EAGVTQSPTHLIKTRGQQATLRCSPISGHTSVYWYQQALGLGLQFLLWYDEGEERNRGNFPPRFSGRQFPNYSSELNVNALELEDSALYLCASSPDGEPYNEQFFGPGTRLTVL.

CDR3 sequence (DNA): TGTGCCAGCAGTTTAGGCGACAGGGCCACTTTCTTT. This gives the protein CASSLGDRATFF. The chain combines TRBV28 with TRBJ1-1, with 7 positions matching TRBD1. The junction had 6 bases not matched to a gene; V was cut back by 2 bases and J by 12 bases. The CDR3 is 12 residues long. CDR1 MDHEN and CDR2 SYDVKM come from the germline V gene.

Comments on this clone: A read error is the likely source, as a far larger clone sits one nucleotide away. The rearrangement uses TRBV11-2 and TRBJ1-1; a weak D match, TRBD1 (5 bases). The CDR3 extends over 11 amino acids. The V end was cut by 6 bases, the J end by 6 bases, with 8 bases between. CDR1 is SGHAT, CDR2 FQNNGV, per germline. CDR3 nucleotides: TGTGCCAGCAGGGGGGAGGCTGAAGCTTTCTTT. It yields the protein CASRGEAEAFF. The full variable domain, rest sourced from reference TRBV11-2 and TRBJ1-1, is EAGVAQSPRYKIIEKRQSVAFWCNPISGHATLYWYQQILGQGPKLLIQFQNNGVVDDSQLPKDRFSAERLKGVDSTLKIQPAKLEDSAVYLCASRGEAEAFFGQGTRLTVV.

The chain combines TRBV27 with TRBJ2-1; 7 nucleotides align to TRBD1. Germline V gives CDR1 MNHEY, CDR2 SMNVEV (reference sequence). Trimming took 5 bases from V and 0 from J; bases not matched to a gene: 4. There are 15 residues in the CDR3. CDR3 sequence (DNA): TGTGCCAGCAGTCCGGGACAGCCCTCCTACAATGAGCAGTTCTTC. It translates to CASSPGQPSYNEQFF.